A selection of T cell receptor beta chains follows, all from one sample in a study of PD-L1 blockade in urothelial cancer. The repertoire was sequenced with immunoSEQ multiplex PCR; TCRdb's copy has only in-frame clones and lacks some. The data hold about 43,000 clones, with roughly 80% observed a single time. The sequencing used PBMCs, collected around atezolizumab (anti-PD-L1) treatment. These TCRs come from a man aged 55 to 70 with urothelial cancer. Both conserved end residues are part of each CDR3. The order of the fields is V gene, CDR3 length, CDR3 protein.

V: TRBV30
length: 15
CDR3: CAWSGRQALNTEAFF

V: TRBV6-5
length: 14
CDR3: CASRPGVSAGELFF

V: TRBV7-6
length: 14
CDR3: CASSSTDSLYGYTF

V: TRBV27
length: 16
CDR3: CASIALGQGARTEAFF

V: TRBV7-2
length: 15
CDR3: CASSPHTATNEKLFF

V: TRBV6-5
length: 15
CDR3: CASSPGGRGNSPLHF

V: TRBV25-1
length: 14
CDR3: CASSQPDRDYGYTF

V: TRBV19
length: 15
CDR3: CASTTRGNSNQPQHF

V: TRBV15
length: 16
CDR3: CATVSQGSGPYNEQFF

V: TRBV19
length: 14
CDR3: CASSTSGGAGELFF

V: TRBV5-1
length: 16
CDR3: CASSLGPTGEGETQYF

V: TRBV5-6
length: 14
CDR3: CASSLSESLNIQYF

V: TRBV7-8
length: 15
CDR3: CASSLIDRRNSPLHF

V: TRBV9
length: 17
CDR3: CASSPRQTLELNTEAFF

V: TRBV14
length: 13
CDR3: CASSQDGSYEQYF

V: TRBV28
length: 15
CDR3: CASSPGQTYNSPLHF

V: TRBV5-1
length: 14
CDR3: CASSLSGSYNEQFF

V: TRBV6-5
length: 16
CDR3: CASSSIQAGGSSGYTF

V: TRBV2
length: 16
CDR3: CASSERLADANYEQYF

V: TRBV2
length: 15
CDR3: CASSRDKYSNQPQHF

V: TRBV19
length: 17
CDR3: CASSRLAGGQKHNEQFF

V: TRBV6-4
length: 14
CDR3: CASSDTGRSTEAFF

V: TRBV28
length: 16
CDR3: CASSIPRFRTGFGYTF

V: TRBV2
length: 13
CDR3: CASSRREDTEAFF

V: TRBV28
length: 14
CDR3: CASRGTGRNSPLHF

V: TRBV5-1
length: 13
CDR3: CASSVPRGTEAFF

V: TRBV7-3
length: 15
CDR3: CASSPGVGSNTEAFF

V: TRBV5-6
length: 15
CDR3: CASSLAFGGNTEAFF

V: TRBV11-2
length: 16
CDR3: CASSSTGAGGFYEQYF

V: TRBV7-3
length: 13
CDR3: CASSLAAGDGYTF

V: TRBV4-1
length: 14
CDR3: CASSLSAVNTEAFF

V: TRBV11-2
length: 12
CDR3: CASSLDSGSLFF

V: TRBV30
length: 14
CDR3: CAWKWGHSGNTIYF

V: TRBV2
length: 14
CDR3: CASGRDRGLEKLFF

V: TRBV6-5
length: 14
CDR3: CASSSGRLGNTIYF

V: TRBV5-1
length: 14
CDR3: CASSLVSTNEKLFF

V: TRBV7-8
length: 13
CDR3: CASSLAGGQPQHF

V: TRBV9
length: 15
CDR3: CASSVGGTGLNEQFF

V: TRBV28
length: 16
CDR3: CASSLSLKRSSYEQYF

V: TRBV18
length: 14
CDR3: CASSSTGAGNTIYF

V: TRBV19
length: 14
CDR3: CASSPDRGSYEQYF

V: TRBV6-1
length: 13
CDR3: CASRPRLDEKLFF